Listed below are T cell receptor beta chains from one sample, sequenced in a study of T cells in Graves' hyperthyroidism and ophthalmopathy. MiXCR, run by TCRdb on the multiplex PCR reads, gives a single entry per CDR3 protein. Altogether about 500,000 distinct CDR3 sequences are present, roughly 15% being singletons, with the ten largest covering around 32%. Source material: blood. The receptors come from a woman aged 30 to 39 with Graves' ophthalmopathy. Both conserved end residues are part of each CDR3.

J gene,CDR3 length,V gene,CDR3 protein
TRBJ1-2,11,TRBV28,CASRGYAGYTF
TRBJ1-2,14,TRBV2,CASSVDRGQEGYTF
TRBJ2-1,13,TRBV29-1,CSVRRGGYNERFF
TRBJ2-1,16,TRBV6-1,CASRRTSGGGVNEQFF
TRBJ2-3,15,TRBV30,CAWSGLGVSTDTQYF
TRBJ1-1,13,TRBV4-3,CASSQAGSTEAFF
TRBJ2-5,18,TRBV7-8,CASSETGLAGVRGETQYF
TRBJ2-7,14,TRBV20-1,CSAGAGGSSYEQYF
TRBJ1-2,15,TRBV7-2,CASSLDSLANYGYTF
TRBJ1-5,16,TRBV28,CASKPWGTGVNQPQHF
TRBJ2-1,16,TRBV18,CASSQGALAGKNEQFF
TRBJ2-5,16,TRBV24-1,CATSDRKGGLQETQYF
TRBJ1-4,15,TRBV7-9,CASSNGHSSNEKLFF
TRBJ1-1,17,TRBV4-2,CASSQDSSRVWGTEAFF
TRBJ1-5,12,TRBV20-1,CSARLGDQPQHF
TRBJ2-7,14,TRBV6-1,CASSEWQGSYEQYF
TRBJ2-7,14,TRBV28,CASSFAQAAYEQYF
TRBJ2-7,14,TRBV18,CASSGTSGSHEQYF
TRBJ2-3,14,TRBV5-4,CASSPEDSPDTQYF
TRBJ2-7,13,TRBV29-1,CSASGFVGYEQYF
TRBJ1-2,14,TRBV20-1,CSARDPGMDYGYTF
TRBJ2-4,15,TRBV12-3/TRBV12-4,CASSFGQGSGNIQYF
TRBJ2-5,13,TRBV6-1,CASSEGGAETQYF
TRBJ2-7,15,TRBV5-1,CASSPREIEGYEQYF
TRBJ2-2,14,TRBV11-3,CASSPSTITGELFF
TRBJ1-3,14,TRBV7-2,CASSLALTSGMGYF
TRBJ2-2,13,TRBV11-2,CASSLMGIGELFF
TRBJ2-2,16,TRBV14,CASSYGGQGYTGELFF
TRBJ1-2,13,TRBV2,CASSEFRNYGYTF
TRBJ1-1,15,TRBV6-2/TRBV6-3,CASSRARYGDTEAFF
TRBJ1-2,14,TRBV12-3/TRBV12-4,CASSDLSRGYGYTF
TRBJ1-5,17,TRBV10-2,CASSAPPGGSGNQPQHF
TRBJ2-1,16,TRBV6-2/TRBV6-3,CASSYPGLAGVGEQFF
TRBJ2-5,16,TRBV10-1,CASSGVITGGRETQYF
TRBJ2-1,15,TRBV3-1,CASRHTGGSYNEQFF
TRBJ2-5,15,TRBV6-1,CASSGTGGMGETQYF
TRBJ2-1,14,TRBV12-3/TRBV12-4,CASSLVRVYNEQFF
TRBJ1-4,15,TRBV12-3/TRBV12-4,CASSLRHPGGEKLLF
TRBJ2-3,17,TRBV12-3/TRBV12-4,CATGRGGNPPSTDTQYF
TRBJ2-7,16,TRBV12-3/TRBV12-4,CAIDTYPGKDSYEQYF
TRBJ2-5,15,TRBV4-1,CASSQDPTPEETQYF
TRBJ2-1,16,TRBV29-1,CSVEGAGEQDYNEQFF
TRBJ2-1,16,TRBV6-1,CASSAISGTLNNEQFF
TRBJ1-1,16,TRBV19,CASSTGTGGADTEAFF
TRBJ2-2,12,TRBV6-4,CASSDESGELFF
TRBJ1-1,14,TRBV4-3,CASSQDKMNTEAFF
TRBJ2-1,15,TRBV29-1,CSVAKGAGAWNEQFF
TRBJ1-5,14,TRBV7-2,CASSLWAADQPQHF
TRBJ2-3,15,TRBV7-3,CASSGTSGSADTQYF
TRBJ1-3,14,TRBV2,CASRSRFTGNTIYF
TRBJ2-7,14,TRBV7-2,CASSLSKGGYEQYF
TRBJ2-3,14,TRBV5-5,CASNQRARTDTQYF
TRBJ2-7,13,TRBV18,CASSGQGPHEQYF
TRBJ2-7,16,TRBV7-2,CASSLEWRLGTGEQYF
TRBJ1-5,13,TRBV2,CASGDRENQPQHF
TRBJ1-6,16,TRBV6-1,CASSPTGTGLGSPLHF
TRBJ1-5,16,TRBV2,CASSTSAGTGNQPQHF